This record covers a single T cell receptor beta chain. The sample is drawn from a study of T cell changes during pregnancy in multiple sclerosis. Profiled with immunoSEQ multiplex PCR; TCRdb holds only in-frame clones, not every one. This table holds tens of thousands of clones, around 92% found once. J gave up 7 bases and V 5 bases, and 4 bases lay outside the gene matches. The CDR3 is 14 amino acids. CDR1 and CDR2 from the germline V gene are SQVTM and ANQGSEA. Here the sequenced sample was peripheral blood, taken in the third trimester of pregnancy. This sequence joins TRBV29-1 and TRBJ2-1; 14 bases fit TRBD2. This clonotype originated in a female donor in good health, enrolled as a control in a pregnancy study. The CDR3: CSVSRLAGGNEQFF. CDR3 coding DNA: TGCAGCGTTTCACGACTAGCGGGGGGGAATGAGCAGTTCTTC.